These T cell receptor beta chains were read from a single sample in a study of naive and memory T cell subsets. TCRdb re-called the UMI-ligation and nested PCR reads through MiXCR, storing one row per CDR3 protein. The repertoire holds about 90,000 distinct CDR3 sequences, with about 10% as singletons. Sample: naive CD4+ T cells from blood. These receptors were collected from a human donor in good health. Both conserved end residues are part of each CDR3. Each record gives: D gene, J gene, V gene, clone size, CDR3 DNA, CDR3 protein. D genes are given only for firm matches. Size tells how often a clone was seen (once, few, many) or the class of an expanded clone, and some rows leave it out.

>-|TRBJ1-5|TRBV4-3|many
TGCGCCAGCAGCAAGGAGATGTATAGCAATCAGCCCCAGCATTTT
CASSKEMYSNQPQHF
>-|TRBJ1-5|TRBV12-3/TRBV12-4|-
TGTGCCAGCAGTCCAGAGGTCGGGGTGTTGGTGCAGCCCCAGCATTTT
CASSPEVGVLVQPQHF
>-|TRBJ2-3|TRBV12-3/TRBV12-4|-
TGTGCCAGCAGCGAAGATACGCAGTATTTT
CASSEDTQYF
>TRBD2|TRBJ2-1|TRBV4-3|few
TGCGCCAGCAGCCAAGGTGGGGGACTAGCCAGCTACAATGAGCAGTTCTTC
CASSQGGGLASYNEQFF
>TRBD2|TRBJ2-3|TRBV18|-
TGTGCCAGCTCACCACAAGGACTAGCGGGAGGTCTTAGGACAGATACGCAGTATTTT
CASSPQGLAGGLRTDTQYF
>-|TRBJ2-1|TRBV7-2|-
TGTGCCAGCAGCCCTGTTAGGATCTCCTACAATGAGCAGTTCTTC
CASSPVRISYNEQFF
>TRBD2|TRBJ2-7|TRBV28|-
TGTGCCAGCAAAAACCTGCGGGGGACCGACTACGAGCAGTACTTC
CASKNLRGTDYEQYF
>TRBD1|TRBJ2-7|TRBV2|-
TGTGCCAGCAACGGACAGGGCCTCTACGAGCAGTACTTC
CASNGQGLYEQYF
>TRBD1|TRBJ1-2|TRBV6-1|few
TGTGCCAGCAGGGTGACAGGGAGTGCTGGCTACACCTTC
CASRVTGSAGYTF
>TRBD2|TRBJ2-3|TRBV12-3/TRBV12-4|-
TGTGCCAGCGGGACTAGCGGGATGGTCACAGATACGCAGTATTTT
CASGTSGMVTDTQYF
>-|TRBJ1-1|TRBV7-9|-
TGTGCCAGCAGCCCATCTGGTGGGGAGGGGAGGAACACTGAAGCTTTCTTT
CASSPSGGEGRNTEAFF
>-|TRBJ2-1|TRBV29-1|many
TGCAGCGTCAAATTAACAGGTTCCTACAATGAGCAGTTCTTC
CSVKLTGSYNEQFF
>-|TRBJ2-3|TRBV27|many
TGTGCCAGCAGTTTCGGGCAGATTAGCACAGATACGCAGTATTTT
CASSFGQISTDTQYF